Sequencing of this T cell receptor (beta chain) was carried out in a study of cytomegalovirus exposure and HLA in healthy donors. Study details: Early released data comprised about 84 million unique TCRs from HLA-typed donors. Study observations and caveats: Reportedly, HLA-A and HLA-B alleles of most subjects were accurately predicted from TCR beta. In a later analysis, several top co-occurrence clusters appeared linked to parvovirus B19, influenza, CMV and Epstein-Barr virus.

As regards this clone: Antigen specificity is unknown.

The CDR3 has 16 amino acids. V gave up 3 bases and J gave up 4 bases, with 13 bases separating them. Germline lookup yields CDR1 LGHNA and CDR2 YNFKEQ. With 60 Vbeta and 13 Jbeta primers, the PCR was carried out. Clones were sequenced by immunoSEQ multiplex PCR, and TCRdb holds only the in-frame ones, with some missing. The top ten clones hold 10% of a sample with some 90,000 clones, about four fifths of them seen once. The chain joins TRBV4-2 to TRBJ2-6; D may be TRBD2 (5 bases). The clonotype comes from a human donor in good health. Sequenced sample: PBMCs. CDR3 coding DNA: TGTGCCAGCAGCCAGGGCCGCGGGCCAGGGGCCAACGTCCTGACTTTC. Residues: CASSQGRGPGANVLTF.